The 16 T cell receptor beta chains given below trace back to one sample, sequenced in a study of T-cell reconstitution after alpha-beta-depleted transplantation in children. Unique molecular identifiers were incorporated during preparation of the TCRbeta library. TCRdb re-called the PCR reads through MiXCR, storing one row per CDR3 protein. This repertoire shows some 520,000 distinct CDR3 sequences, approximately 32% found once; its top ten account for more than 2%. The sequencing here drew on PBMCs from the stem cell graft donor, taken from the stem cell graft. The receptor set was obtained from a human donor who donated a stem cell graft to a child with aplastic anemia.

The chain carries TRBV29-1 and TRBJ1-1, with no clear D. Germline CDR1 is SQVTM and CDR2 is ANQGSEA. This CDR3 is 11 amino acids long. V shed 5 bases and J shed 7 bases, with 11 bases lying between them. In DNA form, the CDR3 reads TGCAGCGTTCCCGCCCGGGGTGAAGCTTTCTTT. Translation: CSVPARGEAFF.

The chain employs TRBV11-2 and TRBJ2-3; 9 bases are a match to TRBD1. Germline values: CDR1 SGHAT, CDR2 FQNNGV. V dropped 2 bases and J dropped 0; count of bases not matched to a gene: 9. The CDR3 has 18 amino acids. The CDR3 here is CASSLPTGGRLSTDTQYF. CDR3 bases: TGTGCCAGCAGCTTACCAACAGGGGGCCGCTTAAGCACAGATACGCAGTATTTT.

The rearrangement joins TRBV14 to TRBJ2-1, with 9 bases lining up with TRBD2. Germline V CDR1 and CDR2: SGHDN, FVKESK. The junction had 10 bases not matched to a gene; V was cut back by 2 bases and J by 8 bases. This CDR3 has 16 residues. The CDR3 DNA sequence: TGTGCCAGCAGCCAACTGGGGGCGGGAGGGCCCCATGAGCAGTTCTTC. Translation gives CASSQLGAGGPHEQFF.

On this clonotype itself: One junction end does not reproduce the germline sequence, and a read error may be involved. V usage is TRBV29-1 and J usage is TRBJ2-1, with unresolved D. Germline V CDR1 and CDR2: SQVTM, ANQGSEA. This CDR3 spans 13 amino acids. The CDR3 is CSVQAARRNKQFF. CDR3 DNA sequence: TGCAGCGTTCAAGCAGCGAGGCGCAATAAGCAGTTCTTC.

The V call is TRBV6-2 or TRBV6-3, the J call TRBJ1-2; D is uncertain. The V end lost 10 bases, the J end lost 1 base, and 10 bases lay between the germline ends. The CDR3 is made up of 12 amino acids. Germline loops: CDR1 MNHEY, CDR2 SVGEGT. This CDR3 is CATVVGNYGYTF. The CDR3 DNA is TGTGCCACCGTGGTGGGTAACTATGGCTACACCTTC.

The rearrangement joins TRBV29-1 to TRBJ2-7; 7 bases are a match to TRBD1. With V trimmed by 5 bases and J by 3 bases, 10 bases remained unmatched. CDR3 length equals 14 residues. CDR1 is SQVTM, CDR2 ANQGSEA, per germline. The CDR3 spells CSVLTGTDYYEQYF. CDR3 coding DNA: TGCAGCGTTCTAACCGGGACAGATTACTACGAGCAGTACTTC.

The chain is built from TRBV20-1 and TRBJ1-5; perhaps TRBD1 as D (6 bases). V was cut by 5 bases and J by 0 bases, with 17 bases left in between. Germline V gives CDR1 DFQATT, CDR2 SNEGSKA (reference sequence). This CDR3 spans 16 amino acids. DNA for the CDR3: TGCAGTGCTCATAGGGGGGGGGGCGCTAGCAATCAGCCCCAGCATTTT. Its protein is CSAHRGGGASNQPQHF.

The table lists this clonotype with a few counts. V gene TRBV12-3 or TRBV12-4 combines with J gene TRBJ2-2; D may be TRBD2 (6 bases). Trimming cost V 5 bases and J 4 bases, with 14 bases left between them. CDR3 length: 15 residues. Here the CDR3 reads CASSVWDSLTGELFF. Here the CDR3 DNA reads TGTGCCAGCAGTGTGTGGGACTCCCTCACCGGGGAGCTGTTTTTT.

The gene calls are TRBV7-9 and TRBJ1-5, with 8 nucleotides matching TRBD1. The CDR3 totals 13 residues. The V gene's germline CDR1 is SEHNR and CDR2 FQNEAQ (reference sequence). V lost 3 bases to trimming and J lost 5 bases; unmatched junction nucleotides: 0. CDR3 sequence reads: CASSLTGDQPQHF. The CDR3 bases are TGTGCCAGCAGCTTGACAGGGGATCAGCCCCAGCATTTT.

This chain uses TRBV7-9 with TRBJ2-7; D ambiguous. Looked up from germline, CDR1 is SEHNR and CDR2 is FQNEAQ (reference sequence). Between the trimmed V and J ends, which lost 5 bases and 5 bases, there was a span of 7 bases. The CDR3 sequence is 11 residues long. The CDR3 sequence: CASSTGNEQYF. As DNA, the CDR3 is TGTGCCAGCAGCACTGGGAACGAGCAGTACTTC.

V usage is TRBV7-6 and J usage is TRBJ2-3, with 12 positions matching TRBD2. V gave up 4 bases and J gave up 2 bases; unmatched junction bases: 4. Germline-derived CDR1 and CDR2 are SGHVS and FNYEAQ. There are 16 residues in the CDR3. The CDR3 is CASSSLAGGPTDTQYF. The CDR3 coding sequence is TGTGCCAGCAGCTCCCTAGCGGGAGGGCCCACAGATACGCAGTATTTT.

The gene calls are TRBV12-3 or TRBV12-4 and TRBJ2-7; D unclear. This CDR3 contains 11 residues. CDR3 loop: CASSSSYDQYV. CDR3 coding DNA: TGTGCCAGCAGTTCCAGCTACGACCAGTACGTC.

This clonotype was detected many times. V is TRBV20-1 and J is TRBJ2-5; possibly TRBD2 for D (6 bases). This CDR3 comprises 12 residues. CDR1 and CDR2 (germline): DFQATT, SNEGSKA (reference sequence). Deletions cut 4 bases from V and 1 base from J, with 7 bases between. DNA of the CDR3: TGCAGTGCTACAGCGGGCCAAGAGACCCAGTACTTC. Its protein product is CSATAGQETQYF.

In its sample, this clonotype was seen a few times. CDR3: CASSLQGVATEAFF. The DNA for the CDR3 is TGTGCCAGCAGCTTACAGGGGGTCGCCACTGAAGCTTTCTTT. This rearrangement joins TRBV7-2 to TRBJ1-1, with 7 bases identical to TRBD1. V gave up 2 bases and J gave up 4 bases; unmatched junction bases: 4. The CDR3 contains 14 residues. CDR1 is SGHTA and CDR2 is FQGNSA in the germline V gene.

The V and J genes are TRBV10-3 and TRBJ1-1; no clear D gene. V was cut by 6 bases and J by 1 base, with 6 bases left in between. The CDR3 has 12 amino acids. Germline assignment: CDR1 ENHRY and CDR2 SYGVKD. CDR3 sequence (DNA): TGTGCCATCAGAAGACAGAACACTGAAGCTTTCTTT. As protein: CAIRRQNTEAFF.

The chain employs TRBV30 and TRBJ1-1; no clear D gene. The V gene's germline CDR1 is GTSNPN and CDR2 SVGIG (reference sequence). The V end was cut by 0 bases, the J end by 3 bases, with 5 bases between. The CDR3 has 12 residues. This CDR3 reads CAWSVSYTEAFF. CDR3 nucleotide sequence: TGTGCCTGGAGTGTATCGTACACTGAAGCTTTCTTT.